These 32 T cell receptor beta chains originate from one sample sequenced in a study of cytomegalovirus exposure and HLA in healthy donors. The PCR was carried out with 60 Vbeta primers and 13 Jbeta primers. Assay used: immunoSEQ multiplex PCR; TCRdb lists only in-frame clones, some missing. The table shows about 88,000 clones, with over 80% occurring only once. The source material was PBMCs. The receptors originated from a man between 18 and 35 years old in good health and CMV-seronegative.

The chain is built from TRBV14 and TRBJ1-4, with D unresolved. V was clipped by 4 bases and J by 4 bases, with 13 bases between them. Germline V CDR1 and CDR2: SGHDN, FVKESK. The CDR3 consists of 15 residues. CDR3 amino acids: CASSPSGRLNEKLFF. Written as DNA, the CDR3 is TGTGCCAGCAGCCCGTCGGGTCGGCTTAATGAAAAACTGTTTTTT.

V usage is TRBV6-1 and J usage is TRBJ2-5, with 8 bases aligning to TRBD1. The CDR3 loop spans 15 amino acids. Germline V gene lookup returns CDR1 MNHNS and CDR2 SASEGT. With V trimmed by 3 bases and J by 4 bases, 7 bases remained unmatched. The CDR3 bases are TGTGCCAGCAGTGAGTACAGGGGGACGGGAGAGACCCAGTACTTC. Its protein product is CASSEYRGTGETQYF.

The chain links TRBV7-2 to TRBJ2-5, with a possible D match to TRBD2 (6 bases). The better agreement between TRBJ2-7 and the DNA end casts doubt on the J call. The CDR3 sequence is 15 residues long. Germline-derived CDR1 and CDR2 are SGHTA and FQGNSA. The CDR3, as DNA: TGTGCCAGCAGCTCGGTTAGCGGTAGCTCCTACGAGCAGTACTTC. Amino acid sequence: CASSSVSGSSYEQYF.

The J gene is TRBJ1-1, the V gene TRBV12-5; D may be TRBD1 (6 bases). V lost 6 bases, J lost 0 bases, and 14 bases lay in between. CDR1 and CDR2 from the germline V gene are LGHNT and FRNRAP. The CDR3 loop spans 15 amino acids. In DNA form, the CDR3 reads TGTGCTAGTGGCCTGGGGGCGGAGATGAACACTGAAGCTTTCTTT. It encodes CASGLGAEMNTEAFF. Full variable domain (missing parts from reference TRBV12-5 and TRBJ1-1): DARVTQTPRHKVTEMGQEVTMRCQPILGHNTVFWYRQTMMQGLELLAYFRNRAPLDDSGMPKDRFSAEMPDATLATLKIQPSEPRDSAVYFCASGLGAEMNTEAFFGQGTRLTVV.

A remark on this clone: Other nucleotide sequences in the sample specify the same CDR3. The chain has TRBV27 and TRBJ2-1, with a tentative D call TRBD2 (6 bases). V shed 4 bases and J shed 2 bases, with 15 bases lying between them. CDR1 MNHEY and CDR2 SMNVEV come from the germline V gene (reference sequence). The CDR3 contains 16 residues. In nucleotides, the CDR3 is TGTGCCAGCAGTTCGGGACTGGGAATGACCTACAATGAGCAGTTCTTC. It specifies CASSSGLGMTYNEQFF.

CDR3: CASSNTGTGSEKLFF. The CDR3 DNA sequence: TGTGCCAGTAGCAATACCGGGACAGGGAGCGAAAAACTGTTTTTT. The rearrangement uses TRBV19 and TRBJ1-4, with 9 positions matching TRBD1. The junction had 10 bases not matched to a gene; V was cut back by 6 bases and J by 8 bases. Per the germline V gene, CDR1 is LNHDA and CDR2 is SQIVND (reference sequence). This CDR3 is built from 15 residues. The full variable domain, completed using reference TRBV19 and TRBJ1-4, is DGGITQSPKYLFRKEGQNVTLSCEQNLNHDAMYWYRQDPGQGLRLIYYSQIVNDFQKGDIAEGYSVSREKKESFPLTVTSAQKNPTAFYLCASSNTGTGSEKLFFGSGTQLSVL.

The chain combines TRBV6-5 with TRBJ1-2; D is possibly TRBD1 (6 bases). Deletions cut 5 bases from V and 8 bases from J, with 12 bases between. This CDR3 is 12 amino acids long. The germline CDR1 and CDR2 sequences are MNHEY and SVGAGI. As DNA, the CDR3 is TGTGCCAGCAGTCCGGACAGACGGGGCTACACCTTC. Translated, it gives CASSPDRRGYTF.

The chain joins TRBV11-2 to TRBJ2-5; 8 bases match TRBD2. The CDR3 sequence is 16 residues long. In germline, CDR1 is SGHAT, CDR2 FQNNGV. Trimming took 1 base from V and 1 from J; bases not matched to a gene: 5. DNA of the CDR3: TGTGCCAGCAGCTTAGCCGGGACTAGGGGCCAAGAGACCCAGTACTTC. The encoded protein is CASSLAGTRGQETQYF.

The chain carries TRBV4-2 and TRBJ2-5, with D possibly TRBD2 on 5 matching bases. The CDR3 length is 16 residues. Trimming stripped 0 bases from V and 5 bases from J, with 16 bases between. Germline V gene sequence: CDR1 LGHNA, CDR2 YNFKEQ. CDR3 residues: CASSQDFSGMGETQYF. Here the CDR3 DNA reads TGTGCCAGCAGCCAAGATTTCTCGGGGATGGGTGAGACCCAGTACTTC.

The chain has TRBV19 and TRBJ2-3; no clear D. The CDR3 contains 15 residues. V was pared by 0 bases and J by 0 bases, with 7 bases between. Looked up from germline, CDR1 is LNHDA and CDR2 is SQIVND (reference sequence). The CDR3, as DNA: TGTGCCAGTAGTATAGACCAAACTAGCACAGATACGCAGTATTTT. This encodes CASSIDQTSTDTQYF.

This rearrangement joins TRBV5-1 to TRBJ2-5, with 12 positions matching TRBD1. V dropped 4 bases and J dropped 4; count of bases not matched to a gene: 8. Per germline, CDR1 SGHRS and CDR2 YFSETQ. The CDR3 is 16 residues long. Here the CDR3 reads CASSRLGQGAGETQYF. The CDR3 DNA follows: TGCGCCAGCAGCCGTTTGGGACAGGGGGCCGGAGAGACCCAGTACTTC. Drawing the rest from reference TRBV5-1 and TRBJ2-5, the complete variable domain is KAGVTQTPRYLIKTRGQQVTLSCSPISGHRSVSWYQQTPGQGLQFLFEYFSETQRNKGNFPGRFSGRQFSNSRSEMNVSTLELGDSALYLCASSRLGQGAGETQYFGPGTRLLVL.

The chain employs TRBV4-1 and TRBJ1-6; possible D gene TRBD1, 5 bases. Trimming left V 4 bases short and J 10 bases short, with 17 bases between. This CDR3 spans 15 amino acids. Per germline, CDR1 MGHRA and CDR2 YSYEKL. The CDR3 is CASSPGREVWSPLHF. For the CDR3, the DNA is TGCGCCAGCAGCCCCGGCAGGGAAGTGTGGTCACCCCTCCACTTT.

The chain recombines TRBV19 with TRBJ2-3, with TRBD2 matching over 14 bases. V dropped 6 bases and J dropped 0; count of bases not matched to a gene: 5. The CDR3 has 17 amino acids. Germline CDR1 reads LNHDA; CDR2 reads SQIVND (reference sequence). CDR3: CASRRGLAGVSTDTQYF. The CDR3 DNA follows: TGTGCCAGTAGGAGGGGACTAGCGGGAGTGAGCACAGATACGCAGTATTTT.

This sequence joins TRBV6-5 and TRBJ1-4; possible D gene TRBD1, 6 bases. V was cut by 4 bases and J by 8 bases, with 14 bases left in between. This CDR3 is 14 amino acids long. The germline CDR1 and CDR2 sequences are MNHEY and SVGAGI. CDR3 nucleotides: TGTGCCAGCAGTTTCACAGGGCAGGGGGAAAAACTGTTTTTT. It codes for CASSFTGQGEKLFF.

The chain combines TRBV11-2 with TRBJ1-5; D might be TRBD1 (6 bases). CDR1 and CDR2 from the germline V gene are SGHAT and FQNNGV. V was clipped by 4 bases and J by 3 bases, with 13 bases between them. The CDR3 sequence is 15 residues long. DNA of the CDR3: TGTGCCAGCAGCTCGATTCAGGGGCACAATCAGCCCCAGCATTTT. Translation: CASSSIQGHNQPQHF.

The rearrangement joins TRBV18 to TRBJ1-2; D gene ambiguous. The length of the CDR3 is 15 residues. The V gene lost 2 bases and the J gene lost 0 bases, with 10 bases spanning the gap. Germline V gene lookup returns CDR1 KGHSH and CDR2 LQKENI. The CDR3 reads CASSPSHSSNYGYTF. The CDR3 DNA follows: TGTGCCAGCTCACCATCACACAGCTCTAACTATGGCTACACCTTC.

There are a few counts of this clone. The chain carries TRBV25-1 and TRBJ1-5, with TRBD1 as a possible D gene (5 bases). Between the trimmed V and J ends, which lost 6 bases and 2 bases, there was a span of 20 bases. Germline V gives CDR1 MGHDK, CDR2 SYGVNS. This CDR3 contains 17 residues. The CDR3 region has the DNA TGTGCCAGCAGCCCTTCTGGCGGGGGGGGTGGCAATCAGCCCCAGCATTTT. Residues: CASSPSGGGGGNQPQHF.

The chain has TRBV7-9 and TRBJ2-5; weak D call: TRBD1 (5 bases). The J call is doubtful: the DNA matches TRBJ2-7 better. CDR3 length: 14 residues. Per the germline V gene, CDR1 is SEHNR and CDR2 is FQNEAQ (reference sequence). CDR3 DNA: TGTGCCAGCAGCTTGTTGACAGAGAGCTACGAGCAGTACTTC. Encoded protein: CASSLLTESYEQYF.

This chain uses TRBV5-6 with TRBJ2-7; the match to TRBD1 covers 8 bases. The CDR3 consists of 13 residues. Germline CDR1 is SGHDT and CDR2 is YYEEEE. Unmatched junction bases numbered 1, after V lost 3 bases and J lost 2 bases. This CDR3 is CASSSDRAYEQYF. CDR3 nucleotide sequence: TGTGCCAGCAGCTCGGACAGGGCCTACGAGCAGTACTTC.

This chain links TRBV19 with TRBJ2-3; 8 nucleotides line up with TRBD2. The germline V gene encodes CDR1 LNHDA and CDR2 SQIVND (reference sequence). The ends lost 4 bases at V and 2 bases at J; junction bases unmatched: 14. The CDR3 contains 18 residues. The CDR3 sequence: CASSTPLRAGGITDTQYF. CDR3 bases: TGTGCCAGTAGTACCCCCTTACGTGCGGGAGGAATCACAGATACGCAGTATTTT.

The gene calls are TRBV6-5 and TRBJ2-1, with D possibly TRBD2 on 6 matching bases. This CDR3 spans 14 amino acids. The V end was cut by 7 bases, the J end by 7 bases, with 17 bases between. Germline lookup yields CDR1 MNHEY and CDR2 SVGAGI. CDR3 coding DNA: TGTGCCAGCAAAATGAGCCATGCGGGGAATGAGCAGTTCTTC. It encodes CASKMSHAGNEQFF.

This chain's CDR3 is CASSMGQGQNSGNTIYF. CDR3 coding DNA: TGTGCCAGTAGTATGGGACAGGGGCAAAACTCTGGAAACACCATATATTTT. V usage is TRBV19 and J usage is TRBJ1-3, with 10 bases aligning to TRBD1. The CDR3 runs to 17 residues. The germline CDR1 and CDR2 sequences are LNHDA and SQIVND (reference sequence). V lost 3 bases, J lost 0 bases, and 5 bases stayed unmatched.

In DNA form, the CDR3 reads TGTGCCAGCAGCTCCCCCATAGATACGCAGTATTTT. Its protein product is CASSSPIDTQYF. This chain joins TRBV7-9 and TRBJ2-3; D gene unclear. Trimming left V 4 bases short and J 5 bases short, with 7 bases between. This CDR3 comprises 12 residues. The V gene's germline CDR1 is SEHNR and CDR2 FQNEAQ (reference sequence).

The V and J genes are TRBV7-8 and TRBJ2-7; 9 bases agree with TRBD1. The CDR3 has 15 residues. The J segment lost 2 bases and the V segment lost 5 bases, leaving 7 bases of the junction unmatched. The germline V gene encodes CDR1 SGHVS and CDR2 FQNEAQ. This CDR3 reads CASSPQGAVAYEQYF. In nucleotides, the CDR3 is TGTGCCAGCAGCCCACAGGGGGCCGTAGCCTACGAGCAGTACTTC.

The chain carries TRBV5-1 and TRBJ2-7; TRBD1 aligns across 10 bases. The V segment lost 3 bases and the J segment 7 bases; nucleotides outside the gene matches: 7. This CDR3 spans 14 amino acids. Per the germline V gene, CDR1 is SGHRS and CDR2 is YFSETQ. Here the CDR3 DNA reads TGCGCCAGCAGCTCCGGGACAGGGGTGAGTGAGCAGTACTTC. Translating gives CASSSGTGVSEQYF.

The chain links TRBV5-1 to TRBJ2-2; D is unresolved. CDR3 length equals 15 residues. CDR1 SGHRS and CDR2 YFSETQ come from the germline V gene. Trimming shortened V by 2 bases and J by 2 bases, and 10 bases separated the two germline ends. The CDR3 bases are TGCGCCAGCAGCTTAGCGTTTCCTAACACCGGGGAGCTGTTTTTT. This translates into CASSLAFPNTGELFF.

The CDR3 is CSVQTSGRSEQYF. The CDR3, as DNA: TGCAGCGTCCAGACTAGCGGGAGAAGCGAGCAGTACTTC. J is TRBJ2-7 and V is TRBV29-1, with 12 bases matching TRBD2. V gave up 6 bases and J gave up 6 bases; unmatched junction bases: 6. CDR1 SQVTM and CDR2 ANQGSEA come from the germline V gene. This CDR3 contains 13 residues.

The chain is built from TRBV14 and TRBJ2-7; D remains unclear. CDR1 and CDR2 (germline): SGHDN, FVKESK. There are 11 residues in the CDR3. The ends were cut back, 2 bases at V and 6 bases at J, with 5 bases in the middle. In nucleotides, the CDR3 is TGTGCCAGCAGCCAATCGGGCGAGCAGTACTTC. Its translation is CASSQSGEQYF.

This chain joins TRBV4-1 and TRBJ1-1; no firm D call. Trimming took off 1 base at V and 2 bases at J, with 11 bases between the two ends. Germline V lookup: CDR1 MGHRA, CDR2 YSYEKL. The CDR3 loop spans 15 amino acids. The CDR3 bases are TGCGCCAGCAGCCAAGGCTGGCGGTCCAACACTGAAGCTTTCTTT. Its translation: CASSQGWRSNTEAFF.

This chain uses TRBV10-3 with TRBJ2-1; 13 bases match TRBD2. V lost 7 bases and J lost 5; bases outside the gene matches: 8. The CDR3 sequence is 16 residues long. Germline values: CDR1 ENHRY, CDR2 SYGVKD. The CDR3 sequence: CAINQGLAGVNNEQFF. CDR3 nucleotides: TGTGCCATCAACCAAGGACTAGCGGGAGTAAACAATGAGCAGTTCTTC.

The CDR3 nucleotides read TGTGCCAGCAGCGAAGGGGGACTAGCGGGAGGGCCCTACGAGCAGTACTTC. As protein: CASSEGGLAGGPYEQYF. The chain joins TRBV4-2 to TRBJ2-7; 16 positions match TRBD2. Trimming cost V 5 bases and J 2 bases; bases outside gene matches: 6. The germline V gene has CDR1 LGHNA and CDR2 YNFKEQ. The CDR3 sequence is 17 residues long.

This chain joins TRBV28 and TRBJ2-7; a possible D gene is TRBD2 (7 bases). Germline CDR1 is MDHEN and CDR2 is SYDVKM. The CDR3 has 15 residues. V was cut by 7 bases and J by 4 bases, with 20 bases left in between. CDR3 loop: CASTSNSGGTYEQYF. For the CDR3, the DNA is TGTGCCAGCACCTCAAATTCGGGGGGCACGTACGAGCAGTACTTC. Complete variable domain (other parts from reference TRBV28 and TRBJ2-7): DVKVTQSSRYLVKRTGEKVFLECVQDMDHENMFWYRQDPGLGLRLIYFSYDVKMKEKGDIPEGYSVSREKKERFSLILESASTNQTSMYLCASTSNSGGTYEQYFGPGTRLTVT.